This TCR beta chain is drawn from a study of cytomegalovirus exposure and HLA in healthy donors. Overall study findings and caveats: A later analysis linked a missense DCLRE1C variant to TCR beta V- and J-gene trimming. Earlier results showed most TCR beta V segments being productive about 87% or about 30% of the time.

60 Vbeta and 13 Jbeta primers were used in PCR. Clones were read by immunoSEQ multiplex PCR, and TCRdb kept only the in-frame ones, dropping some. The data hold some 150,000 clones, with around 79% observed a single time. The germline V gene encodes CDR1 MNHEY and CDR2 SMNVEV (reference sequence). With 5 bases clipped from V and 3 bases from J, the junction kept 10 bases outside the gene matches. The CDR3 loop spans 15 amino acids. A word on this clone: Its matching antigen is unknown.

This TCR derives from a male donor in good health and CMV-seronegative. The V call is TRBV27, the J call TRBJ2-7; 7 bases line up with TRBD1. Sequencing used PBMCs. The CDR3 DNA sequence: TGTGCCAGCAGTCTCACAGGGGCCGCCATCTACGAGCAGTACTTC. Its protein is CASSLTGAAIYEQYF.